The sequence of this T cell receptor beta chain was determined in a study of monozygotic twins with inflammatory bowel disease. General study points: TCRbeta diversity (inverse Simpson) was lower in IBD patients than in healthy co-twins. Different T cell subtypes could not be distinguished.

UMIs bearing a 6-nucleotide sample barcode were added through template switching. TCRalpha and TCRbeta cDNA went through nested PCRs of about 15 and 9 cycles, two in total. Reprocessing the 5' RACE reads, TCRdb reports a single entry for every CDR3 protein and omits DNA. This sample's table has 200,000 to 250,000 distinct CDR3 sequences. The CDR3 runs to 15 residues. From germline, CDR1 is SGHNT and CDR2 YYREEE (reference sequence). About this clonotype: Its antigen remains unknown.

Sequencing used blood. V gene TRBV5-4 combines with J gene TRBJ2-7. The sequence was obtained from a human donor with ulcerative colitis or Crohn's disease, or a healthy co-twin of an affected twin (not recorded which). The CDR3: CASSLEAAISHEQYF.